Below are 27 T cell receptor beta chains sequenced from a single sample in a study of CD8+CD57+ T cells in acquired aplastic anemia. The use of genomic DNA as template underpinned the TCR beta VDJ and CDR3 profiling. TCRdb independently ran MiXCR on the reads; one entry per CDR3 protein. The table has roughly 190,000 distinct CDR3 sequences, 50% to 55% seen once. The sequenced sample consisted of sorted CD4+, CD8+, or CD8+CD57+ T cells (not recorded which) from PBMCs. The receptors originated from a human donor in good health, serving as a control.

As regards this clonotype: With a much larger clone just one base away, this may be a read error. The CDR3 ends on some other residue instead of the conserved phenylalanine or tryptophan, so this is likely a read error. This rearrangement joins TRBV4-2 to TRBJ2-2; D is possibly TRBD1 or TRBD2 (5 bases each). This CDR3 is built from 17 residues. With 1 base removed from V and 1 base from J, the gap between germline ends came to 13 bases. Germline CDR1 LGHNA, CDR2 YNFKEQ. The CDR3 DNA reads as TGTGCCAGCAGCCAAGGTGGGGGAACTAAGAACACCGGGGAGCTGTTTTCT. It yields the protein CASSQGGGTKNTGELFS.

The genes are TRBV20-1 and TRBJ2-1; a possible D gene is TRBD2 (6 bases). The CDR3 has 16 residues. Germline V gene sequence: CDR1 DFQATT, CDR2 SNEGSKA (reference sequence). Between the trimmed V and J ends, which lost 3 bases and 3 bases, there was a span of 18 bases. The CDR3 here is CSASPMEGRVYNEQFF. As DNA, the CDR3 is TGCAGTGCTAGCCCGATGGAGGGAAGGGTCTACAATGAGCAGTTCTTC.

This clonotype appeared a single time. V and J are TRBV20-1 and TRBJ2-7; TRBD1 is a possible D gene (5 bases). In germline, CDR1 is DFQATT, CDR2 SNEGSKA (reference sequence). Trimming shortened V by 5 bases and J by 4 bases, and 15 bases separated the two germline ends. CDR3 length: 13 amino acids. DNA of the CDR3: TGCAGTGCTGTGGGTTATACAGGTTACGAGCAGTACTTC. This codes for CSAVGYTGYEQYF.

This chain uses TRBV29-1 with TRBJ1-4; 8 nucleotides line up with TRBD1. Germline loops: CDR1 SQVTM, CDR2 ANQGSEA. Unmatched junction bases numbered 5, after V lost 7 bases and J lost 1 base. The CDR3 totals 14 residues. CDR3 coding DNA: TGCAGCGCTAGGACAGGGATAACTAATGAAAAACTGTTTTTT. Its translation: CSARTGITNEKLFF. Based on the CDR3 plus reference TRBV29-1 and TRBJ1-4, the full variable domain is SAVISQKPSRDICQRGTSLTIQCQVDSQVTMMFWYRQQPGQSLTLIATANQGSEATYESGFVIDKFPISRPNLTFSTLTVSNMSPEDSSIYLCSARTGITNEKLFFGSGTQLSVL.

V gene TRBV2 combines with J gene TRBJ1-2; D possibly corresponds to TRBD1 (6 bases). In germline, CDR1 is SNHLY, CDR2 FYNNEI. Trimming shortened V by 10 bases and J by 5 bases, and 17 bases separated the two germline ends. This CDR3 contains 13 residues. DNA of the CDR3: TGTGCCATACTTACAGGGTATGGTTATGGCTACACCTTC. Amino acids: CAILTGYGYGYTF.

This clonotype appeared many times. CDR3: CGGDRPSYEQYF. CDR3 sequence (DNA): TGTGGCGGGGACAGGCCCTCCTACGAGCAGTACTTC. The genes are TRBV6-4 and TRBJ2-7; 8 bases are shared with TRBD1. Germline V gene lookup returns CDR1 MRHNA and CDR2 SNTAGT. This CDR3 has 12 amino acids.

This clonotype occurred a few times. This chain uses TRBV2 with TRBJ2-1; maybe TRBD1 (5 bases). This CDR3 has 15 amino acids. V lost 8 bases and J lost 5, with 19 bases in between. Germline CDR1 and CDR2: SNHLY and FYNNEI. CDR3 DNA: TGTGCCAGCTCGCAGAACCAGGGAACTAACAATGAGCAGTTCTTC. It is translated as CASSQNQGTNNEQFF.

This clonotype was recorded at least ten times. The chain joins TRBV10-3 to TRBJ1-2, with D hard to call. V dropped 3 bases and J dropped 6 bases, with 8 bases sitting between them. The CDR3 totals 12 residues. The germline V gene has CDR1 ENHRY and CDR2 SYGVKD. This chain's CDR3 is CAISDVSDGYTF. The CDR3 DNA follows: TGTGCCATCAGTGACGTTAGCGATGGCTACACCTTC.

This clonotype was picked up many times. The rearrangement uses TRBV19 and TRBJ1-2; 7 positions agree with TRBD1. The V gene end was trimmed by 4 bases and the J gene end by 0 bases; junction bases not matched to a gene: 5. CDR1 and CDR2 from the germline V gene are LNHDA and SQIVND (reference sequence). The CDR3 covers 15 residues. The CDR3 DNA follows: TGTGCCAGTAGTACCACCGGGACAGCTAACTATGGCTACACCTTC. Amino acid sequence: CASSTTGTANYGYTF.

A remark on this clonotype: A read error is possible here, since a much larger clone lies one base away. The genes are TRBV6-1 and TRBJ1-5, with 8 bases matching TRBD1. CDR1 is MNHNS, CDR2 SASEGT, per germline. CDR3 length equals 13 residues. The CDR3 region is CACSGQGRQPQHF. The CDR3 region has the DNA TGTGCCTGCAGTGGACAGGGTAGACAGCCCCAGCATTTT.

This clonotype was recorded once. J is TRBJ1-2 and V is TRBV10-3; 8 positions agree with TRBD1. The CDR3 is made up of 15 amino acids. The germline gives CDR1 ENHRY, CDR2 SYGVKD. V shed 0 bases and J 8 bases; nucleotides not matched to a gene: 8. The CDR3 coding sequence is TGTGCCATCAGTGAGTCCGTCGGACAGGGAAGGGGCTACACCTTC. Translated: CAISESVGQGRGYTF.

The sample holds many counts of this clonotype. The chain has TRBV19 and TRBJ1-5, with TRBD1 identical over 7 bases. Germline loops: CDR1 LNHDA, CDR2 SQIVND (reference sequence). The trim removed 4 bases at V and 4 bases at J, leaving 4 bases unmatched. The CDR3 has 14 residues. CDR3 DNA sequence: TGTGCCAGTAGTAGGGACAGCCCTAATCAGCCCCAGCATTTT. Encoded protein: CASSRDSPNQPQHF.

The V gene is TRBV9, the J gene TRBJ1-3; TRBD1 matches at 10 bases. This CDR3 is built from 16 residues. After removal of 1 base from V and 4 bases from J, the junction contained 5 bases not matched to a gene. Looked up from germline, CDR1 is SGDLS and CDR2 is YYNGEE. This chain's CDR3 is CASSVWGTGDGNTIYF. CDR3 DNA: TGTGCCAGCAGCGTATGGGGGACAGGGGACGGAAACACCATATATTTT.

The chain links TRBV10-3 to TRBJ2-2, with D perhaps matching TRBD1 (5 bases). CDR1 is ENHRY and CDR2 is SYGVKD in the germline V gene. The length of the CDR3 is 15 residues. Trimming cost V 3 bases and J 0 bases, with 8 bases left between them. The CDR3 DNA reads TGTGCCATCAGTGATGGCAGGGCGAACACCGGGGAGCTGTTTTTT. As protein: CAISDGRANTGELFF.

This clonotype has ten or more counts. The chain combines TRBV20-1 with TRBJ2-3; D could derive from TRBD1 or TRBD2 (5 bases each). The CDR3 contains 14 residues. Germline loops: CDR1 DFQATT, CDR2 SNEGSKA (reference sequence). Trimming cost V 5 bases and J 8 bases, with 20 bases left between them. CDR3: CSAPRTVGQGTQYF. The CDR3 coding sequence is TGCAGTGCTCCTCGGACTGTAGGGCAGGGTACGCAGTATTTT.

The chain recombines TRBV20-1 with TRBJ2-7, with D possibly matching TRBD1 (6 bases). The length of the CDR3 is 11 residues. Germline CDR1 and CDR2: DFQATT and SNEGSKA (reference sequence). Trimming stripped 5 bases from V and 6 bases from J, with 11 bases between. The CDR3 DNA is TGCAGTGCTCCCCTAGGGGGCGAGCAGTACTTC. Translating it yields CSAPLGGEQYF.

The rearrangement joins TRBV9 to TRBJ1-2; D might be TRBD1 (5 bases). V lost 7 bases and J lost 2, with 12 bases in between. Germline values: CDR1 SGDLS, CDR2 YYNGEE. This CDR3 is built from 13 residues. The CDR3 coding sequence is TGTGCCAGCGCGGAGGGGAACAACTATGGCTACACCTTC. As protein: CASAEGNNYGYTF.

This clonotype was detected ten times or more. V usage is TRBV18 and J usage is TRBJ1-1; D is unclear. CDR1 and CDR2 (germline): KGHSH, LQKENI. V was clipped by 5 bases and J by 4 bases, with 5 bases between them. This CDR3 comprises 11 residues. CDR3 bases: TGTGCCAGCTCAGACGGCACTGAAGCTTTCTTT. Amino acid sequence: CASSDGTEAFF.

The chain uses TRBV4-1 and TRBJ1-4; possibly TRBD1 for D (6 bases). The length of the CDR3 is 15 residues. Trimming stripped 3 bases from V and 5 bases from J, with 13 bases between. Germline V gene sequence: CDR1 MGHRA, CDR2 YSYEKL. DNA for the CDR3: TGCGCCAGCAGCCATGGGGGGGGGGCCAATGAAAAACTGTTTTTT. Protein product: CASSHGGGANEKLFF.

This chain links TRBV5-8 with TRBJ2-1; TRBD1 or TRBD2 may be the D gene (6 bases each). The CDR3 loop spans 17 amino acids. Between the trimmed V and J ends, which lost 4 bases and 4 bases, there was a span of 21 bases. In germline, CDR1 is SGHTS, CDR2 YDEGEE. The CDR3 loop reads CASSPGGQSIGYNEQFF. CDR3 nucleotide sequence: TGTGCCAGCAGCCCTGGGGGGCAGTCAATAGGGTACAATGAGCAGTTCTTC. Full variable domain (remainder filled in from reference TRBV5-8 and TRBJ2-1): EAGVTQSPTHLIKTRGQQATLRCSPISGHTSVYWYQQALGLGLQFLLWYDEGEERNRGNFPPRFSGRQFPNYSSELNVNALELEDSALYLCASSPGGQSIGYNEQFFGPGTRLTVL.

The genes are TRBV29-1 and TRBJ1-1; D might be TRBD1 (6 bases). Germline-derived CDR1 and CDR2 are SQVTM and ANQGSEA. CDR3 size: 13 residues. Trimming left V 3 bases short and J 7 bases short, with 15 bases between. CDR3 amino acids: CSVERDGQLEAFF. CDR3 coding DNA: TGCAGCGTTGAGAGGGATGGACAGCTTGAAGCTTTCTTT.

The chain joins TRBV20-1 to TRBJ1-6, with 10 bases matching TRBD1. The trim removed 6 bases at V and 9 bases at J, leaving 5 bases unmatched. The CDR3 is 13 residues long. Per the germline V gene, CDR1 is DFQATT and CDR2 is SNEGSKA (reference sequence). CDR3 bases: TGCAGTGCGGGACAGGGGATGGGTTCACCCCTCCACTTT. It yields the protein CSAGQGMGSPLHF.

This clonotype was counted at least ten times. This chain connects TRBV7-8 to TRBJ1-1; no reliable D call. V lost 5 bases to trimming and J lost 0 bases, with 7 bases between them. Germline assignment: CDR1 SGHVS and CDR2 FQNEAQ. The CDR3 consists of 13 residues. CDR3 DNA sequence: TGTGCCAGCAGCCCCCAAATGAACACTGAAGCTTTCTTT. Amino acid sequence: CASSPQMNTEAFF.

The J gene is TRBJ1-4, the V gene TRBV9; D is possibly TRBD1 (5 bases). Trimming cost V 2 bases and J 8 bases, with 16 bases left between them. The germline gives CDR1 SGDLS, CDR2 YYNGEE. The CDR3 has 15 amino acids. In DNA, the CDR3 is TGTGCCAGCAGCGTCCGGGGGGGGGTGAACGAAAAACTGTTTTTT. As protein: CASSVRGGVNEKLFF.

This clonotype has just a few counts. This CDR3 is CASSQQVNEKLFF. CDR3 in DNA: TGTGCCAGCAGCCAACAGGTCAATGAAAAACTGTTTTTT. V gene TRBV7-8 combines with J gene TRBJ1-4; D might be TRBD1 (5 bases). Trimming removed 5 bases from V and 5 bases from J, with 9 bases in between. Looked up from germline, CDR1 is SGHVS and CDR2 is FQNEAQ. This CDR3 has 13 amino acids.

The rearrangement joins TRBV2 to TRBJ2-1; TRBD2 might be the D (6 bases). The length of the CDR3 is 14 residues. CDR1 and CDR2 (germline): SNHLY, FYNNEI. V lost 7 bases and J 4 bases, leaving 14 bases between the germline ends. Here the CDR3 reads CASNLEAGYNEQFF. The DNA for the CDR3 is TGTGCCAGCAACCTAGAGGCGGGATACAATGAGCAGTTCTTC.

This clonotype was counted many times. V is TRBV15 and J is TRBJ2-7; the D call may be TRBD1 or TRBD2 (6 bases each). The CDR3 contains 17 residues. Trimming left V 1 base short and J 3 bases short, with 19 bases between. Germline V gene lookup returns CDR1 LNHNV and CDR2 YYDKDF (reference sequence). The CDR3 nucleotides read TGTGCCACCAGCAGAGGGGGGGCAGGGGCGGAGAACTACGAGCAGTACTTC. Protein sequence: CATSRGGAGAENYEQYF. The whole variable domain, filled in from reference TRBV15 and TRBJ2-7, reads DAMVIQNPRYQVTQFGKPVTLSCSQTLNHNVMYWYQQKSSQAPKLLFHYYDKDFNNEADTPDNFQSRRPNTSFCFLDIRSPGLGDTAMYLCATSRGGAGAENYEQYFGPGTRLTVT.